The next 13 T cell receptor beta chains were all read from a single sample in a study of blood T cell repertoires in COVID-19. This table comes from immunoSEQ multiplex PCR, and its TCRdb copy is limited to in-frame clones, with some not included. This sample has under 200,000 clones, with about 80% found just once. The sample taken for sequencing was peripheral blood. The receptors derive from a human donor in a cohort sampled during active COVID-19.

The chain links TRBV28 to TRBJ2-7; the match to TRBD1 covers 9 bases. CDR1 is MDHEN, CDR2 SYDVKM, per germline. This CDR3 has 13 amino acids. Here the CDR3 reads CSTGTGMLYEQYF. CDR3 sequence (DNA): TGTTCAACCGGGACAGGGATGTTGTACGAGCAGTACTTC.

The chain uses TRBV19 and TRBJ2-3, with 12 positions matching TRBD2. Trimming took 5 bases from V and 5 from J; bases not matched to a gene: 5. CDR1 and CDR2 from the germline V gene are LNHDA and SQIVND (reference sequence). The CDR3 covers 15 residues. CDR3 sequence reads: CASSLQGLAGDTQYF. CDR3 in DNA: TGTGCCAGTAGTCTCCAGGGACTAGCGGGAGATACGCAGTATTTT.

The V and J genes are TRBV7-2 and TRBJ1-6, with TRBD1 matching over 7 bases. Unmatched junction bases numbered 8, after V lost 5 bases and J lost 7 bases. Germline CDR1 reads SGHTA; CDR2 reads FQGNSA. The CDR3 runs to 15 residues. DNA of the CDR3: TGTGCCAGCAGCAGCGGCTCAGGGGGAAATTCACCCCTCCACTTT. Translation gives CASSSGSGGNSPLHF.

The rearrangement uses TRBV29-1 and TRBJ2-1; TRBD1 might be the D (5 bases). V gave up 0 bases and J gave up 0 bases, with 12 bases separating them. Germline V lookup: CDR1 SQVTM, CDR2 ANQGSEA. This CDR3 spans 16 amino acids. For the CDR3, the DNA is TGCAGCGTTGAAGAGGGGCACCTAGGCTCCTACAATGAGCAGTTCTTC. Translating gives CSVEEGHLGSYNEQFF.

V and J are TRBV19 and TRBJ2-7; no firm D call. This CDR3 has 11 residues. The V gene's germline CDR1 is LNHDA and CDR2 SQIVND (reference sequence). Trimming cost V 6 bases and J 3 bases, with 6 bases left between them. This chain's CDR3 is CASRHNYEQYF. For the CDR3, the DNA is TGTGCCAGTAGACACAACTACGAGCAGTACTTC.

V is TRBV5-4 and J is TRBJ2-7, with 10 bases matching TRBD1. The V gene's germline CDR1 is SGHNT and CDR2 YYREEE (reference sequence). V was clipped by 4 bases and J by 7 bases; unmatched bases: 8. The CDR3 contains 14 residues. In DNA, the CDR3 is TGTGCCAGCAGCCTACGACAGGGGGCGCGTGAGCAGTACTTC. Translated: CASSLRQGAREQYF.

V gene TRBV28 combines with J gene TRBJ2-2; 9 bases match TRBD1. Germline V gene lookup returns CDR1 MDHEN and CDR2 SYDVKM. V gave up 3 bases and J gave up 7 bases; unmatched junction bases: 9. The CDR3 runs to 16 residues. The CDR3 loop is CASSFPQDRGFGELFF. The CDR3 DNA sequence: TGTGCCAGCAGTTTTCCCCAGGACAGGGGATTCGGGGAGCTGTTTTTT.

The J gene is TRBJ2-7, the V gene TRBV27, with 11 nucleotides matching TRBD1. Germline assignment: CDR1 MNHEY and CDR2 SMNVEV (reference sequence). V trimming: 5 bases; J trimming: 4 bases; junction bases outside the gene matches: 4. This CDR3 is 14 amino acids long. Here the CDR3 reads CASSGGQGVYEQYF. The CDR3 DNA reads as TGTGCCAGCAGTGGGGGACAGGGGGTGTACGAGCAGTACTTC.

This clone was recorded at least ten times. The genes are TRBV10-3 and TRBJ1-2; a weak D match, TRBD1 (5 bases). Germline assignment: CDR1 ENHRY and CDR2 SYGVKD. Trimming cost V 4 bases and J 7 bases, with 7 bases left between them. The CDR3 spans 11 residues. The CDR3 loop reads CAISVGGGYTF. Written as DNA, the CDR3 is TGTGCCATCAGTGTGGGGGGTGGCTACACCTTC.

The chain is built from TRBV3-1 (or the pseudogene TRBV3-2) and TRBJ1-1; no reliable D call. V was shortened by 1 base and J by 4 bases, with 10 bases between the two germline ends. Germline V gives CDR1 LGHDT, CDR2 YNNKEL (reference sequence). The length of the CDR3 is 14 residues. The CDR3 DNA reads TGTGCCAGCAGCCAAGCGGGTTCTAGCACTGAAGCTTTCTTT. Residues: CASSQAGSSTEAFF.

The chain links TRBV29-1 to TRBJ2-1, with TRBD2 matching over 14 bases. Germline CDR1 SQVTM, CDR2 ANQGSEA. This CDR3 comprises 17 residues. V shed 7 bases, J shed 0 bases, and the junction held 8 bases outside the gene matches. The DNA for the CDR3 is TGCAGCGCCGAAAGCGGGACTAGCGGGAGCTCCTACAATGAGCAGTTCTTC. This translates into CSAESGTSGSSYNEQFF.

The chain couples TRBV11-1 to TRBJ1-1; no clear D gene. V lost 7 bases and J 1 base, leaving 13 bases between the germline ends. The CDR3 is made up of 14 amino acids. Germline V gene data show CDR1 as SGHAT and CDR2 as FQDESV (reference sequence). This CDR3 is CASNQKGRNTEAFF. The CDR3 coding sequence is TGTGCCAGCAACCAAAAAGGGAGGAACACTGAAGCTTTCTTT.

The DNA for the CDR3 is TGTGCCAGCAGCATCGGGCGGGTCAATGAGCAGTTCTTC. This codes for CASSIGRVNEQFF. This sequence joins TRBV7-2 and TRBJ2-1; a weak D match, TRBD2 (5 bases). CDR1 and CDR2 from the germline V gene are SGHTA and FQGNSA. The V end was cut by 5 bases, the J end by 6 bases, with 11 bases between. The CDR3 loop spans 13 amino acids.